Following are 18 T cell receptor beta chains from one sample sequenced in a study of shared T cell receptors in the human thymus. Data came from immunoSEQ multiplex PCR; TCRdb stores just in-frame clones and leaves some out. The sample records 500,000 to 750,000 clones, over 75% being singletons. The same sample was also used in a study of human thymus T cells.

The sequencing sample was made of thymocytes. The receptors stem from a boy less than two years old with a congenital heart defect.

This sequence joins TRBV11-3 and TRBJ1-3; D remains ambiguous. CDR3 length: 15 amino acids. V was trimmed by 3 bases and J by 0 bases, leaving 9 bases between them. Germline V gene lookup returns CDR1 SGHNT and CDR2 YENEEA. The CDR3 here is CASSFRRNSGNTIYF. In DNA form, the CDR3 reads TGTGCCAGCAGCTTCAGGCGAAACTCTGGAAACACCATATATTTT. Complete variable domain (other parts from reference TRBV11-3 and TRBJ1-3): EAGVVQSPRYKIIEKKQPVAFWCNPISGHNTLYWYLQNLGQGPELLIRYENEEAVDDSQLPKDRFSAERLKGVDSTLKIQPAELGDSAVYLCASSFRRNSGNTIYFGEGSWLTVV.

The chain employs TRBV2 and TRBJ2-1, with TRBD2 as a possible D gene (6 bases). CDR1 SNHLY and CDR2 FYNNEI come from the germline V gene. The V and J ends lost 6 bases and 0 bases respectively, with 15 bases between them. The CDR3 has 16 residues. The CDR3 DNA follows: TGTGCCAGCAGGCCCTTGAATAGCGGCTCCTACAATGAGCAGTTCTTC. Protein: CASRPLNSGSYNEQFF.

V usage is TRBV19 and J usage is TRBJ1-2; D may be TRBD1 (5 bases). Trimming removed 6 bases at V and 4 bases at J, with 18 bases between. Germline assignment: CDR1 LNHDA and CDR2 SQIVND (reference sequence). The CDR3 covers 15 residues. CDR3 region: CASSPDTVDFYGYTF. The CDR3 nucleotides are TGTGCCAGTAGCCCGGACACTGTCGACTTCTATGGCTACACCTTC.

The rearrangement uses TRBV27 and TRBJ2-1, with 7 positions matching TRBD1. This CDR3 has 16 amino acids. Germline CDR1 and CDR2: MNHEY and SMNVEV (reference sequence). Trimming at V came to 6 bases and at J to 0 bases, leaving 8 bases not matched to a gene. CDR3 in DNA: TGTGCCAGCAGCCTACAGGGGACGAGCTCCTACAATGAGCAGTTCTTC. This sequence encodes CASSLQGTSSYNEQFF.

The chain employs TRBV6-1 and TRBJ1-6, with 10 bases aligning to TRBD1. The CDR3 is 17 amino acids. CDR1 and CDR2 from the germline V gene are MNHNS and SASEGT. The V and J ends lost 1 base and 7 bases, in that order; junction bases with no gene match: 7. CDR3 nucleotide sequence: TGTGCCAGCAGTGAAGATCGAGTGGACAGGGGGAATTCACCCCTCCACTTT. This translates into CASSEDRVDRGNSPLHF.

The rearrangement uses TRBV5-6 and TRBJ2-1; TRBD2 might be the D (5 bases). From germline, CDR1 is SGHDT and CDR2 YYEEEE. V lost 0 bases to trimming and J lost 4 bases, with 11 bases between them. The CDR3 loop spans 15 amino acids. The CDR3 protein is CASSLGLAGYNEQFF. CDR3 nucleotide sequence: TGTGCCAGCAGCTTGGGCCTAGCTGGGTACAATGAGCAGTTCTTC.

The chain uses TRBV19 and TRBJ1-1; D is perhaps TRBD1 (5 bases). V was pared by 5 bases and J by 1 base, with 11 bases between. The CDR3 sequence is 14 residues long. Per germline, CDR1 LNHDA and CDR2 SQIVND (reference sequence). The CDR3 region is CASSFDRENTEAFF. CDR3 nucleotides: TGTGCCAGTAGTTTCGACAGAGAGAACACTGAAGCTTTCTTT.

The V and J genes are TRBV19 and TRBJ2-3; 11 bases line up with TRBD1. The CDR3 extends over 18 amino acids. V trimming: 5 bases; J trimming: 3 bases; junction bases outside the gene matches: 13. Germline CDR1 and CDR2: LNHDA and SQIVND (reference sequence). The CDR3 DNA is TGTGCCAGTAGTCCCAAGGAAGGACAGGGGGCTGTGACAGATACGCAGTATTTT. This gives the protein CASSPKEGQGAVTDTQYF.

The chain joins TRBV4-3 to TRBJ1-1; TRBD1 aligns across 9 bases. The CDR3 covers 16 residues. Germline CDR1 is LGHNA and CDR2 is YSLEER. The V segment lost 0 bases and the J segment 4 bases; nucleotides outside the gene matches: 6. Written as DNA, the CDR3 is TGCGCCAGCAGCCAAGACCCACAGGGGGCGGGCACTGAAGCTTTCTTT. It is translated as CASSQDPQGAGTEAFF.

The chain employs TRBV29-1 and TRBJ2-3; 11 bases are shared with TRBD1. V was clipped by 8 bases and J by 6 bases; unmatched bases: 7. Germline-derived CDR1 and CDR2 are SQVTM and ANQGSEA. The CDR3 is 13 residues long. In DNA form, the CDR3 reads TGCAGCACTTGGACAGGGGGCGCGGATACGCAGTATTTT. Translated: CSTWTGGADTQYF.

The chain joins TRBV10-3 to TRBJ1-2, with 7 bases matching TRBD1. V shed 8 bases and J 3 bases; nucleotides not matched to a gene: 6. Germline lookup yields CDR1 ENHRY and CDR2 SYGVKD. This CDR3 is 13 amino acids long. CDR3 coding DNA: TGTGCCATCTACAGGGGAGTAGACTATGGCTACACCTTC. Translating it yields CAIYRGVDYGYTF.

The chain joins TRBV7-6 to TRBJ2-7; D is possibly TRBD1 (6 bases). Trimming cost V 3 bases and J 0 bases, with 21 bases left between them. The V gene's germline CDR1 is SGHVS and CDR2 FNYEAQ. CDR3 length: 18 residues. The CDR3: CASSLDPGAGATSYEQYF. CDR3 nucleotides: TGTGCCAGCAGCTTGGACCCAGGGGCGGGCGCGACCTCCTACGAGCAGTACTTC.

The rearrangement joins TRBV4-3 to TRBJ2-7; D might be TRBD1 (5 bases). Per germline, CDR1 LGHNA and CDR2 YSLEER. The CDR3 loop spans 15 amino acids. Trimming cost V 3 bases and J 3 bases, with 15 bases left between them. The CDR3 region is CASSQYPGLSYEQYF. CDR3 nucleotide sequence: TGCGCCAGCAGCCAGTATCCAGGGTTAAGCTACGAGCAGTACTTC.

The rearrangement links TRBV4-2 to TRBJ2-3; 8 bases align to TRBD2. CDR1 LGHNA and CDR2 YNFKEQ come from the germline V gene. The CDR3 runs to 20 residues. V lost 1 base, J lost 2 bases, and 17 bases stayed unmatched. CDR3 protein: CASSQGGVPAGVRVTDTQYF. The CDR3 region has the DNA TGTGCCAGCAGCCAAGGAGGCGTTCCAGCGGGAGTACGGGTCACAGATACGCAGTATTTT.

The chain employs TRBV27 and TRBJ2-3, with D hard to call. V lost 5 bases, J lost 6 bases, and 12 bases lay in between. The V gene's germline CDR1 is MNHEY and CDR2 SMNVEV (reference sequence). The CDR3 is 13 amino acids. Here the CDR3 DNA reads TGTGCCAGCAGTCCGAGCCTCAGGGATACGCAGTATTTT. It specifies CASSPSLRDTQYF.

The chain carries TRBV7-8 and TRBJ1-5; 7 bases are shared with TRBD1. Germline loops: CDR1 SGHVS, CDR2 FQNEAQ. The CDR3 extends over 15 amino acids. Trimming removed 3 bases from V and 5 bases from J; junction bases left unmatched: 7. The CDR3: CASSFLTGLHQPQHF. Here the CDR3 DNA reads TGTGCCAGCAGCTTCCTGACAGGGCTTCATCAGCCCCAGCATTTT. Using reference TRBV7-8 and TRBJ1-5 for the parts outside the CDR3, the full variable domain is GAGVSQSPRYKVAKRGQDVALRCDPISGHVSLFWYQQALGQGPEFLTYFQNEAQLDKSGLPSDRFFAERPEGSVSTLKIQRTQQEDSAVYLCASSFLTGLHQPQHFGDGTRLSIL.

The CDR3, as DNA: TGTGCCAGAACCCGGGGGGCCACCATCTACGAGCAGTACTTC. It translates to CARTRGATIYEQYF. The rearrangement uses TRBV5-3 and TRBJ2-7; TRBD2 might be the D (7 bases). TRBV5-3 is treated as an ORF (open reading frame) with a function not yet certain. Trimming shortened V by 6 bases and J by 3 bases, and 16 bases separated the two germline ends. This CDR3 is 14 amino acids long.

The genes are TRBV14 and TRBJ2-5; 9 nucleotides agree with TRBD1. Looked up from germline, CDR1 is SGHDN and CDR2 is FVKESK. This CDR3 contains 17 residues. J was trimmed by 2 bases and V by 3 bases; bases with no gene match: 10. Written as DNA, the CDR3 is TGTGCCAGCAGCCAGAAAACCTCGACAGGGGGACAAGAGACCCAGTACTTC. Protein: CASSQKTSTGGQETQYF.